This entry is about one T cell receptor (beta chain). Assay: immunoSEQ multiplex PCR; the TCRdb copy retains only in-frame clones and omits some. This table has around 200,000 clones, about 86% appearing once. The sample originates from a study of blood T cell repertoires in COVID-19. Study details: From T cells, B-cell-depleted T cells, or PBMCs came the material, which was cDNA or gDNA.

Germline loops: CDR1 LNHDA, CDR2 SQIVND (reference sequence). The CDR3 length is 14 residues. The V and J ends lost 5 bases and 1 base, in that order; junction bases with no gene match: 4. The sequencing sample was made of peripheral blood. The source of this sequence is a woman aged 45-65 years with acute or convalescent COVID-19. The chain has TRBV19 and TRBJ1-1; TRBD1 matches at 7 bases. CDR3: CASSPKGANTEAFF. CDR3 nucleotide sequence: TGTGCCAGTAGTCCGAAGGGGGCGAACACTGAAGCTTTCTTT.